Below, 18 T cell receptor beta chains from the same sample are listed, as sequenced in a study of early T cells in non-severe SARS-CoV-2 infection. TCRdb reanalysed the 5' RACE reads using MiXCR and keeps one entry per CDR3 protein. The table has some 82,000 distinct CDR3 sequences, about 12% seen once. The starting material was whole blood, obtained at baseline. The receptors here all came from an adult who was a healthcare worker with PCR-confirmed SARS-CoV-2 infection or an uninfected control (not recorded which).

The sample holds a few counts of this clonotype. The V gene is TRBV5-1, the J gene TRBJ2-1; no clear D. Germline CDR1 SGHRS, CDR2 YFSETQ. This CDR3 has 13 amino acids. The V end was cut by 0 bases, the J end by 9 bases, with 10 bases between. The CDR3 DNA follows: TGCGCCAGCAGCTTGGAAGCCCTCTCTGAGCAGTTCTTC. This sequence encodes CASSLEALSEQFF.

This clonotype was picked up many times. This rearrangement joins TRBV10-3 to TRBJ2-3, with TRBD1 matching over 7 bases. Trimming at V came to 10 bases and at J to 3 bases, leaving 4 bases not matched to a gene. CDR3 length: 12 amino acids. Germline V gene lookup returns CDR1 ENHRY and CDR2 SYGVKD. CDR3 in amino acids: CATRDRTDTQYF. CDR3 nucleotides: TGTGCCACCAGGGACAGAACAGATACGCAGTATTTT.

The chain links TRBV9 to TRBJ2-3, with TRBD1 matching 8 bases. Losses at the gene ends were 0 bases for V and 2 bases for J; bases not matched to a gene: 5. The CDR3 runs 16 residues. Per the germline V gene, CDR1 is SGDLS and CDR2 is YYNGEE. The CDR3 DNA sequence: TGTGCCAGCAGCGTAGGCCAGGGGGCCACCACAGATACGCAGTATTTT. Protein product: CASSVGQGATTDTQYF.

There are many counts of this clonotype. The junction and the germline gene differ at one end; a read error may be behind it. The V and J genes are TRBV2 and TRBJ2-5; D not certain. The CDR3 is 14 residues long. Germline-derived CDR1 and CDR2 are SNHLY and FYNNEI. The CDR3 nucleotides are TGTGCCAGCAGGGAAGACGCCTACCAAGAGACCCAGTACTTC. It yields the protein CASREDAYQETQYF.

The V and J genes are TRBV5-5 and TRBJ1-5, with D tentatively TRBD1 (5 bases). V shed 3 bases and J shed 7 bases, with 20 bases lying between them. There are 16 residues in the CDR3. Per germline, CDR1 SGHKS and CDR2 YYEKEE (reference sequence). CDR3 bases: TGTGCCAGCAGCTCTTACCGGGGGGTCCGAGAACAGCCCCAGCATTTT. Translation gives CASSSYRGVREQPQHF.

This clonotype occurred many times. The gene calls are TRBV12-3 or TRBV12-4 and TRBJ1-1; no reliable D call. The germline V and J ends were trimmed by 5 bases and 10 bases, with 14 bases remaining between them. CDR3 size: 12 residues. CDR3 bases: TGTGCCAGCAGTCCGGGTGGGTCGCGAGCTTTCTTT. Amino acid sequence: CASSPGGSRAFF.

The J gene is TRBJ2-4, the V gene TRBV6-5; TRBD2 matches 8 bases. From germline, CDR1 is MNHEY and CDR2 SVGAGI. CDR3 size: 14 residues. V trimming: 8 bases; J trimming: 9 bases; junction bases outside the gene matches: 12. For the CDR3, the DNA is TGTGCCAGCTATGCCTCCGGGAGGGGCGGCATTCAGTACTTC. Translated, it gives CASYASGRGGIQYF.

The chain couples TRBV27 to TRBJ2-1, with a weak D call TRBD2 (5 bases). The germline V gene encodes CDR1 MNHEY and CDR2 SMNVEV (reference sequence). There are 13 residues in the CDR3. Trimming cost V 3 bases and J 10 bases, with 13 bases left between them. CDR3 in DNA: TGTGCCAGCAGTTTCCCCGGGGTCGGAGAGCAGTTCTTC. Protein product: CASSFPGVGEQFF.

This chain joins TRBV29-1 and TRBJ2-7, with TRBD2 matching over 10 bases. Germline V gene sequence: CDR1 SQVTM, CDR2 ANQGSEA. V lost 3 bases and J lost 5; bases outside the gene matches: 7. This CDR3 is built from 14 residues. The CDR3 DNA reads TGCAGCGTTGACACTAGCGGGACGGGAGACGAGCAGTACTTC. Translated, it gives CSVDTSGTGDEQYF.

This clonotype was detected only a few times. The V gene is TRBV6-2 or TRBV6-3, the J gene TRBJ1-5; 8 bases match TRBD1. Germline values: CDR1 MNHEY, CDR2 SVGEGT. The CDR3 extends over 14 amino acids. The trim removed 6 bases at V and 4 bases at J, leaving 5 bases unmatched. As DNA, the CDR3 is TGTGCCAGCAGCGATGGACAGGGAAATCAGCCCCAGCATTTT. It yields the protein CASSDGQGNQPQHF.

Only a few counts were recorded for this clonotype. This chain uses TRBV7-6 with TRBJ1-3; D remains ambiguous. CDR1 SGHVS and CDR2 FNYEAQ come from the germline V gene. Trimming left V 4 bases short and J 4 bases short, with 14 bases between. This CDR3 contains 15 residues. CDR3 region: CASSSPPSGGNTIYF. For the CDR3, the DNA is TGTGCCAGCAGCTCCCCCCCGTCGGGGGGAAACACCATATATTTT.

This clonotype is labeled as medium-sized (0.01 to 0.1%). One end of the junction fails to match germline, which may point to a read error. The chain joins TRBV5-1 to TRBJ2-1; D is possibly TRBD1 (6 bases). Germline loops: CDR1 SGHRS, CDR2 YFSETQ. The CDR3 is 12 amino acids. As DNA, the CDR3 is TGTGCCAGCAGCTTAGGGGGCAATGAGCAGTTCTTC. This sequence encodes CASSLGGNEQFF.

The sample holds a few counts of this clonotype. The gene calls are TRBV24-1 and TRBJ1-5; 9 bases align to TRBD1. This CDR3 comprises 15 residues. Germline V gives CDR1 KGHDR, CDR2 SFDVKD. The junction had 5 bases not matched to a gene; V was cut back by 5 bases and J by 4 bases. The CDR3: CATSGRQGENQPQHF. The CDR3 DNA follows: TGTGCCACCAGTGGTAGACAGGGGGAGAATCAGCCCCAGCATTTT.

This clonotype was picked up a small number of times. V usage is TRBV6-1 and J usage is TRBJ2-5; 7 bases fit TRBD2. The V and J ends lost 4 bases and 3 bases, in that order; junction bases with no gene match: 2. The CDR3 totals 13 residues. CDR1 and CDR2 (germline): MNHNS, SASEGT. CDR3 sequence: CASSGGLEETQYF. The CDR3 DNA reads as TGTGCCAGCAGTGGTGGACTAGAAGAGACCCAGTACTTC.

V and J are TRBV11-2 and TRBJ2-1; D is perhaps TRBD1 (6 bases). V was trimmed by 2 bases and J by 0 bases, leaving 14 bases between them. This CDR3 spans 17 amino acids. Germline lookup yields CDR1 SGHAT and CDR2 FQNNGV. CDR3: CASSLIGTLSSYNEQFF. As DNA, the CDR3 is TGTGCCAGCAGCTTAATAGGGACACTTAGCTCCTACAATGAGCAGTTCTTC.

This clonotype was detected many times. This sequence joins TRBV5-1 and TRBJ1-2; TRBD1 aligns across 7 bases. Germline values: CDR1 SGHRS, CDR2 YFSETQ. The ends lost 0 bases at V and 8 bases at J; junction bases unmatched: 4. The CDR3 has 13 residues. As DNA, the CDR3 is TGCGCCAGCAGCTTGGGACAGGGAGGAGGCTACACCTTC. Translated: CASSLGQGGGYTF.

The CDR3 sequence is CASSLGVNDYEQYF. The CDR3 DNA reads as TGTGCCAGCAGTCTAGGGGTTAACGACTACGAGCAGTACTTC. This chain links TRBV7-9 with TRBJ2-7; a possible D gene is TRBD1 (5 bases). This CDR3 region has 14 residues. CDR1 is SEHNR, CDR2 FQNEAQ, per germline (reference sequence). The ends were cut back, 6 bases at V and 3 bases at J, with 15 bases in the middle.

The J gene is TRBJ1-2, the V gene TRBV28; TRBD1 is a possible D gene (6 bases). Per germline, CDR1 MDHEN and CDR2 SYDVKM. The CDR3 is made up of 15 amino acids. V lost 5 bases, J lost 2 bases, and 15 bases lay in between. Written as DNA, the CDR3 is TGTGCCAGCAGTGGCGCCTCGACAGGAAACTATGGCTACACCTTC. As protein: CASSGASTGNYGYTF.